What follows are 25 T cell receptor beta chains derived from one specimen sequenced in a study of blood T cell repertoires in COVID-19. Repertoires were generated with immunoSEQ multiplex PCR, while TCRdb's copy carries only in-frame clones and drops some. Among about 250,000 clones listed, roughly 91% were seen once. The material sequenced was PBMCs or T cells enriched from blood (not recorded which). These receptors all come from a woman between 25 and 40 years old with acute COVID-19.

This clone has more than one count but fewer than ten. The chain links TRBV7-9 to TRBJ2-1, with TRBD2 matching over 11 bases. Trimming took 4 bases from V and 2 from J; bases not matched to a gene: 13. The CDR3 has 19 amino acids. The germline V gene has CDR1 SEHNR and CDR2 FQNEAQ (reference sequence). CDR3 nucleotides: TGTGCCAGCAGCTCTCCGATTAGCGGGGGGGCGAGTCCCTACAATGAGCAGTTCTTC. Residues: CASSSPISGGASPYNEQFF.

V is TRBV29-1 and J is TRBJ1-4; no reliable D call. The V and J ends lost 1 base and 8 bases respectively, with 8 bases between them. Germline CDR1 is SQVTM and CDR2 is ANQGSEA. CDR3 length: 12 amino acids. This CDR3 is CSVEVPGEKLFF. CDR3 bases: TGCAGCGTTGAAGTGCCAGGCGAAAAACTGTTTTTT.

The chain couples TRBV6-5 to TRBJ1-6, with D possibly being TRBD1 (5 bases). Per the germline V gene, CDR1 is MNHEY and CDR2 is SVGAGI. The CDR3 totals 13 residues. The V gene lost 8 bases and the J gene lost 5 bases, with 10 bases spanning the gap. CDR3 residues: CASFGGDNSPLHF. The CDR3 DNA follows: TGTGCCAGCTTCGGAGGGGATAATTCACCCCTCCACTTT.

The genes are TRBV4-1 and TRBJ1-4; possibly TRBD1 for D (6 bases). The CDR3 is made up of 15 amino acids. Trimming pared 1 base from V and 8 bases from J, leaving 14 bases between. The germline CDR1 and CDR2 sequences are MGHRA and YSYEKL. In nucleotides, the CDR3 is TGCGCCAGCAGCCAAGTCCAGGGGAATCGGGAAAAACTGTTTTTT. Its protein is CASSQVQGNREKLFF.

V gene TRBV7-9 combines with J gene TRBJ2-7; 13 nucleotides match TRBD2. The V and J ends lost 5 bases and 0 bases, in that order; junction bases with no gene match: 7. There are 17 residues in the CDR3. Germline V gives CDR1 SEHNR, CDR2 FQNEAQ (reference sequence). The chain's CDR3 is CASSPRTSGGLSYEQYF. CDR3 bases: TGTGCCAGCAGCCCGAGGACTAGCGGGGGCCTCTCCTACGAGCAGTACTTC.

CDR3: CASSFDRDQETQYF. DNA for the CDR3: TGTGCCAGCAGCTTCGACAGAGACCAAGAGACCCAGTACTTC. The chain couples TRBV7-2 to TRBJ2-5, with D maybe TRBD1 (5 bases). V lost 3 bases, J lost 0 bases, and 8 bases lay in between. The CDR3 extends over 14 amino acids. Per germline, CDR1 SGHTA and CDR2 FQGNSA. Using reference TRBV7-2 and TRBJ2-5 for the parts outside the CDR3, the full variable domain is GAGVSQSPSNKVTEKGKDVELRCDPISGHTALYWYRQSLGQGLEFLIYFQGNSAPDKSGLPSDRFSAERTGGSVSTLTIQRTQQEDSAVYLCASSFDRDQETQYFGPGTRLLVL.

The rearrangement uses TRBV2 and TRBJ2-2; TRBD2 aligns across 7 bases. The CDR3 length is 16 residues. Losses at the gene ends were 4 bases for V and 1 base for J; bases not matched to a gene: 6. Germline V gives CDR1 SNHLY, CDR2 FYNNEI. CDR3 sequence: CASSGYGTKNTGELFF. The CDR3 DNA is TGTGCCAGCAGTGGGTACGGGACTAAGAACACCGGGGAGCTGTTTTTT.

The chain combines TRBV19 with TRBJ2-7; 9 nucleotides align to TRBD2. Germline loops: CDR1 LNHDA, CDR2 SQIVND (reference sequence). CDR3 length equals 15 residues. Trimming took 5 bases from V and 5 from J; bases not matched to a gene: 10. The CDR3, as DNA: TGTGCCAGTAGTCCGGCGGGGGGGCCTCTGCACGAGCAGTACTTC. Translating gives CASSPAGGPLHEQYF.

This sequence joins TRBV10-2 and TRBJ2-3; D gene uncertain. Germline V gene lookup returns CDR1 WSHSY and CDR2 SAAADI. V was cut by 3 bases and J by 1 base, with 8 bases left in between. The CDR3 consists of 14 residues. CDR3 region: CASSDIRGTDTQYF. Here the CDR3 DNA reads TGCGCCAGCAGTGATATCCGCGGCACAGATACGCAGTATTTT.

The chain carries TRBV4-1 and TRBJ1-1; maybe TRBD1 (5 bases). Trimming took off 1 base at V and 3 bases at J, with 24 bases between the two ends. Germline loops: CDR1 MGHRA, CDR2 YSYEKL. CDR3 length: 19 amino acids. Here the CDR3 reads CASSQGFTGVLLGDTEAFF. The CDR3 DNA follows: TGCGCCAGCAGCCAAGGGTTTACGGGGGTTCTCCTTGGGGACACTGAAGCTTTCTTT.

V usage is TRBV6-6 and J usage is TRBJ2-5; TRBD1 matches 7 bases. Germline CDR1 and CDR2: MNHNY and SVGAGI (reference sequence). This CDR3 has 14 residues. Trimming cost V 2 bases and J 3 bases; bases outside gene matches: 3. The CDR3 nucleotides are TGTGCCAGCAGTTACATCGGGACAGAAGAGACCCAGTACTTC. This codes for CASSYIGTEETQYF.

The rearrangement links TRBV7-2 to TRBJ1-1, with a possible D match to TRBD1 (5 bases). CDR3 length: 15 residues. Germline CDR1 is SGHTA and CDR2 is FQGNSA. Trimming took off 4 bases at V and 3 bases at J, with 15 bases between the two ends. CDR3 nucleotide sequence: TGTGCCAGCAGCTCCACCCCGACAGTCGACACTGAAGCTTTCTTT. This sequence encodes CASSSTPTVDTEAFF.

This chain connects TRBV27 to TRBJ1-5; D not certain. V gave up 4 bases and J gave up 2 bases, with 9 bases separating them. This CDR3 has 14 residues. CDR1 and CDR2 (germline): MNHEY, SMNVEV (reference sequence). CDR3 coding DNA: TGTGCCAGCAGTTCCCCTACCCGCAATCAGCCCCAGCATTTT. Translation gives CASSSPTRNQPQHF.

The chain has TRBV6-1 and TRBJ1-3, with D possibly being TRBD1 (6 bases). Deletions cut 4 bases from V and 0 bases from J, with 13 bases between. The CDR3 consists of 16 residues. Germline values: CDR1 MNHNS, CDR2 SASEGT. The CDR3 here is CASSGGLGGSGNTIYF. The CDR3 coding sequence is TGTGCCAGCAGTGGGGGTTTAGGGGGCTCTGGAAACACCATATATTTT.

The CDR3 spells CATGTGYNAEQFF. The CDR3 DNA sequence: TGTGCCACCGGGACAGGCTATAATGCGGAGCAGTTCTTC. This sequence joins TRBV24-1 and TRBJ2-1; 8 nucleotides line up with TRBD1. Unmatched junction bases numbered 10, after V lost 9 bases and J lost 10 bases. The germline gives CDR1 KGHDR, CDR2 SFDVKD. The CDR3 has 13 residues.

The genes are TRBV14 and TRBJ1-2; weak D call: TRBD1 (5 bases). Germline lookup yields CDR1 SGHDN and CDR2 FVKESK. The CDR3 covers 15 residues. V lost 0 bases, J lost 7 bases, and 15 bases lay in between. For the CDR3, the DNA is TGTGCCAGCAGCCAAGAATCACTCGGGGGAGGTGGCTACACCTTC. It is translated as CASSQESLGGGGYTF.

V gene TRBV6-5 combines with J gene TRBJ2-5, with a possible D match to TRBD1 (6 bases). This CDR3 has 15 residues. CDR1 is MNHEY, CDR2 SVGAGI, per germline. V was trimmed by 6 bases and J by 0 bases, leaving 14 bases between them. CDR3: CASRGVDRYQETQYF. As DNA, the CDR3 is TGTGCCAGCAGGGGGGTAGACAGGTACCAAGAGACCCAGTACTTC.

The CDR3 bases are TGTGCCAGCAGCTTAGGGACGTGGGCTAGGAGGGGAGAGCAGTTCTTC. Its protein is CASSLGTWARRGEQFF. The chain has TRBV7-2 and TRBJ2-1; D possibly corresponds to TRBD2 (6 bases). CDR3 length: 16 amino acids. Germline V gene sequence: CDR1 SGHTA, CDR2 FQGNSA. V was pared by 1 base and J by 10 bases, with 20 bases between.

This sequence joins TRBV13 and TRBJ1-1; 7 bases fit TRBD1. Germline-derived CDR1 and CDR2 are PRHDT and FYEKMQ (reference sequence). CDR3 length equals 15 residues. The junction had 15 bases not matched to a gene; V was cut back by 5 bases and J by 9 bases. CDR3: CASSDLTGQVAKAFF. Written as DNA, the CDR3 is TGTGCCAGCAGCGATCTGACCGGACAGGTGGCTAAAGCTTTCTTT. Filled out from reference TRBV13 and TRBJ1-1, the complete variable domain reads AAGVIQSPRHLIKEKRETATLKCYPIPRHDTVYWYQQGPGQDPQFLISFYEKMQSDKGSIPDRFSAQQFSDYHSELNMSSLELGDSALYFCASSDLTGQVAKAFFGQGTRLTVV.

V gene TRBV7-8 combines with J gene TRBJ2-1, with 11 bases fitting TRBD2. The germline V gene encodes CDR1 SGHVS and CDR2 FQNEAQ. The CDR3 spans 16 residues. V dropped 0 bases and J dropped 4; count of bases not matched to a gene: 2. The CDR3, as DNA: TGTGCCAGCAGCTTAGCTAGCGGGGGGGGATACAATGAGCAGTTCTTC. This gives the protein CASSLASGGGYNEQFF.

The CDR3 sequence: CASSAYGSRGVDYGYTF. The CDR3 DNA is TGTGCCAGTAGCGCCTACGGTTCCAGGGGGGTTGACTATGGCTACACCTTC. The chain couples TRBV19 to TRBJ1-2; 7 bases line up with TRBD1. The V and J ends lost 6 bases and 3 bases, in that order; junction bases with no gene match: 16. Germline V gene sequence: CDR1 LNHDA, CDR2 SQIVND (reference sequence). The CDR3 length is 17 residues.

This rearrangement joins TRBV29-1 to TRBJ2-5; D may be TRBD2 (6 bases). Trimming took 1 base from V and 1 from J, leaving 7 bases between them. There are 13 residues in the CDR3. Germline V gives CDR1 SQVTM, CDR2 ANQGSEA. CDR3 protein: CSVEGGVQETQYF. As DNA, the CDR3 is TGCAGCGTTGAAGGGGGGGTCCAAGAGACCCAGTACTTC.

This chain uses TRBV28 with TRBJ2-7, with D hard to call. Trimming left V 1 base short and J 5 bases short, with 15 bases between. Germline V lookup: CDR1 MDHEN, CDR2 SYDVKM. The CDR3 is 15 residues long. CDR3 loop: CASSLLQPVRDEQYF. As DNA, the CDR3 is TGTGCCAGCAGTTTATTACAGCCCGTAAGAGACGAGCAGTACTTC.

The genes are TRBV7-9 and TRBJ1-4; D unclear. V was shortened by 5 bases and J by 7 bases, with 2 bases between the two germline ends. Germline CDR1 reads SEHNR; CDR2 reads FQNEAQ (reference sequence). The CDR3 spans 10 residues. CDR3: CASSREKLFF. CDR3 bases: TGTGCCAGCAGCCGTGAAAAACTGTTTTTT.

This chain joins TRBV19 and TRBJ1-4; D is ambiguous. Trimming pared 2 bases from V and 8 bases from J, leaving 9 bases between. Germline assignment: CDR1 LNHDA and CDR2 SQIVND (reference sequence). The CDR3 length is 13 residues. Here the CDR3 reads CASSIPPGEKLFF. CDR3 sequence (DNA): TGTGCCAGTAGTATACCACCCGGGGAAAAACTGTTTTTT. Based on the CDR3 plus reference TRBV19 and TRBJ1-4, the full variable domain is DGGITQSPKYLFRKEGQNVTLSCEQNLNHDAMYWYRQDPGQGLRLIYYSQIVNDFQKGDIAEGYSVSREKKESFPLTVTSAQKNPTAFYLCASSIPPGEKLFFGSGTQLSVL.